Below are 23 T cell receptor beta chains sequenced from a single sample in a study of shared clonotypes between healthy human individuals. Using immunoSEQ multiplex PCR, the repertoire was profiled, and TCRdb retains in-frame clones only, with some absent. The sample lists hundreds of thousands of clones; under 80% were seen once. Specimen: memory CD4+ T cells sorted from blood. Subset of the sample: CD45RA-negative fraction. These receptors were obtained from a woman aged 25 to 39 in good health.

V gene TRBV6-5 combines with J gene TRBJ2-7, with D perhaps being TRBD1 or TRBD2 (5 bases each). V lost 2 bases and J 2 bases, leaving 13 bases between the germline ends. The V gene's germline CDR1 is MNHEY and CDR2 SVGAGI. The CDR3 extends over 15 amino acids. The CDR3 spells CASSYVSGTTYEQYF. The CDR3 coding sequence is TGTGCCAGCAGTTACGTGTCGGGGACGACCTACGAGCAGTACTTC.

Only one count was recorded for this clone. V gene TRBV28 combines with J gene TRBJ2-7; no clear D. From germline, CDR1 is MDHEN and CDR2 SYDVKM. The CDR3 spans 14 residues. V lost 7 bases and J 2 bases, leaving 15 bases between the germline ends. The CDR3 coding sequence is TGTGCCAGCACGGAATTCATGCGGACCTACGAGCAGTACTTC. Residues: CASTEFMRTYEQYF.

V is TRBV19 and J is TRBJ2-2, with 9 nucleotides matching TRBD2. The CDR3 consists of 15 residues. Trimming took 4 bases from V and 2 from J; bases not matched to a gene: 2. The germline CDR1 and CDR2 sequences are LNHDA and SQIVND (reference sequence). The CDR3 spells CASSRTSDNTGELFF. As DNA, the CDR3 is TGTGCCAGTAGTAGGACTAGCGACAACACCGGGGAGCTGTTTTTT.

V and J are TRBV4-1 and TRBJ2-7, with no clear D. Germline-derived CDR1 and CDR2 are MGHRA and YSYEKL. This CDR3 region has 17 residues. V dropped 1 base and J dropped 2 bases, with 18 bases sitting between them. The CDR3 nucleotides are TGCGCCAGCAGCCAAGGGGATAGCAGCACCTTTCCCTACGAGCAGTACTTC. Translating gives CASSQGDSSTFPYEQYF.

This clone turned up a few times. The chain joins TRBV5-1 to TRBJ1-5, with D tentatively TRBD1 (6 bases). The V end lost 0 bases, the J end lost 0 bases, and 7 bases lay between the germline ends. There are 15 residues in the CDR3. From germline, CDR1 is SGHRS and CDR2 YFSETQ. CDR3 nucleotide sequence: TGCGCCAGCAGCTTGGGGACAGTTAGCAATCAGCCCCAGCATTTT. It specifies CASSLGTVSNQPQHF.

The chain employs TRBV5-4 and TRBJ2-7; 8 nucleotides align to TRBD2. Looked up from germline, CDR1 is SGHNT and CDR2 is YYREEE (reference sequence). This CDR3 has 15 residues. After removal of 3 bases from V and 4 bases from J, the junction contained 9 bases not matched to a gene. The CDR3 nucleotides are TGTGCCAGCAGCTCGTCTACGGGACTAGGGTACGAGCAGTACTTC. This translates into CASSSSTGLGYEQYF.

CDR3 region: CASSRPKSSYEQYF. CDR3 nucleotide sequence: TGTGCCAGCAGCCGACCAAAGAGCTCCTACGAGCAGTACTTC. The V and J genes are TRBV7-2 and TRBJ2-7; D ambiguous. Trimming left V 5 bases short and J 0 bases short, with 11 bases between. Germline V gene lookup returns CDR1 SGHTA and CDR2 FQGNSA. The CDR3 sequence is 14 residues long.

This chain joins TRBV5-1 and TRBJ2-1; TRBD2 matches 11 bases. Germline lookup yields CDR1 SGHRS and CDR2 YFSETQ. This CDR3 contains 15 residues. Unmatched junction bases numbered 8, after V lost 6 bases and J lost 6 bases. The CDR3 DNA sequence: TGCGCCAGCAACGGCCTAGCGGGAGGAGGCAATGAGCAGTTCTTC. Encoded protein: CASNGLAGGGNEQFF.

The chain combines TRBV27 with TRBJ1-2, with 8 nucleotides matching TRBD1. The CDR3 length is 13 residues. Germline loops: CDR1 MNHEY, CDR2 SMNVEV (reference sequence). V lost 6 bases, J lost 4 bases, and 4 bases stayed unmatched. The CDR3 nucleotides read TGTGCCAGCAGGGGGACAGGTGGCTATGGCTACACCTTC. Its protein product is CASRGTGGYGYTF.

The genes are TRBV2 and TRBJ2-7, with D possibly being TRBD2 (5 bases). Trimming stripped 3 bases from V and 3 bases from J, with 12 bases between. The CDR3 has 14 residues. Germline V gene lookup returns CDR1 SNHLY and CDR2 FYNNEI. As DNA, the CDR3 is TGTGCCAGCAGTGATACGGGAATGGTCTACGAGCAGTACTTC. Amino acid sequence: CASSDTGMVYEQYF.

The chain is built from TRBV19 and TRBJ1-1; D ambiguous. V was shortened by 9 bases and J by 3 bases, with 17 bases between the two germline ends. CDR3 size: 14 residues. In germline, CDR1 is LNHDA, CDR2 SQIVND (reference sequence). The CDR3 DNA reads as TGTGCCAGAAGGGCCATAGTCCTGGACACTGAAGCTTTCTTT. Its protein is CARRAIVLDTEAFF.

This clone has at least ten counts. V is TRBV10-3 and J is TRBJ2-2; D gene unclear. V lost 0 bases, J lost 3 bases, and 11 bases lay in between. CDR3 length equals 16 residues. Looked up from germline, CDR1 is ENHRY and CDR2 is SYGVKD. The CDR3 loop is CAISESNSSYTGELFF. The CDR3 DNA follows: TGTGCCATCAGTGAGTCGAATTCCAGCTACACCGGGGAGCTGTTTTTT.

This clone has just a few counts. The rearrangement joins TRBV18 to TRBJ1-1; no clear D gene. CDR1 is KGHSH and CDR2 is LQKENI in the germline V gene. V was pared by 0 bases and J by 4 bases, with 6 bases between. The CDR3 totals 13 residues. CDR3 bases: TGTGCCAGCTCACCACCGGTCCCCACTGAAGCTTTCTTT. It is translated as CASSPPVPTEAFF.

This clone was counted a single time. The chain links TRBV5-1 to TRBJ2-7, with 10 bases lining up with TRBD1. Unmatched junction bases numbered 8, after V lost 4 bases and J lost 7 bases. Germline V gives CDR1 SGHRS, CDR2 YFSETQ. The CDR3 runs to 14 residues. The CDR3 here is CASSPGTGDQEQYF. Written as DNA, the CDR3 is TGCGCCAGCAGCCCCGGGACAGGGGATCAGGAGCAGTACTTC.

V usage is TRBV7-9 and J usage is TRBJ1-5, with D possibly TRBD1 on 6 matching bases. This CDR3 comprises 13 residues. V lost 1 base and J 7 bases, leaving 8 bases between the germline ends. The germline gives CDR1 SEHNR, CDR2 FQNEAQ (reference sequence). The CDR3 spells CASSLVGQQPQHF. Here the CDR3 DNA reads TGTGCCAGCAGCTTAGTCGGACAGCAGCCCCAGCATTTT.

This clone appeared once. The chain recombines TRBV19 with TRBJ1-1; D not resolved. This CDR3 comprises 13 residues. Germline assignment: CDR1 LNHDA and CDR2 SQIVND (reference sequence). With 4 bases removed from V and 4 bases from J, the gap between germline ends came to 10 bases. CDR3 bases: TGTGCCAGTAGTAATTGGTTGGGCACTGAAGCTTTCTTT. It encodes CASSNWLGTEAFF.

This clone showed up many times. The genes are TRBV6-1 and TRBJ2-7; D call uncertain. Between the trimmed V and J ends, which lost 2 bases and 4 bases, there was a span of 3 bases. The germline CDR1 and CDR2 sequences are MNHNS and SASEGT. There are 11 residues in the CDR3. The CDR3 DNA follows: TGTGCCAGCAGTGAATTTTACGAGCAGTACTTC. Its translation is CASSEFYEQYF.

The gene calls are TRBV12-5 and TRBJ2-2, with 7 positions matching TRBD2. From germline, CDR1 is LGHNT and CDR2 FRNRAP. The CDR3 is 17 amino acids. V was clipped by 0 bases and J by 4 bases; unmatched bases: 8. The CDR3 nucleotides read TGTGCTAGTGGTTTGGTTTCCAGCGGGATTGTCACCGGGGAGCTGTTTTTT. This gives the protein CASGLVSSGIVTGELFF.

There are many counts of this clone. The chain recombines TRBV6-6 with TRBJ2-7; D possibly corresponds to TRBD1 (6 bases). The V end was cut by 2 bases, the J end by 3 bases, with 14 bases between. The V gene's germline CDR1 is MNHNY and CDR2 SVGAGI (reference sequence). The CDR3 is 15 amino acids. The CDR3 DNA sequence: TGTGCCAGCAGTTACACCTCGACAGGCGGCTACGAGCAGTACTTC. This encodes CASSYTSTGGYEQYF.

The chain uses TRBV2 and TRBJ2-3; either TRBD1 or TRBD2 may supply D (5 bases each). The CDR3 totals 14 residues. Trimming left V 5 bases short and J 2 bases short, with 11 bases between. Germline values: CDR1 SNHLY, CDR2 FYNNEI. CDR3 coding DNA: TGTGCCAGCAGTACCGGGACGGTCACAGATACGCAGTATTTT. Its translation is CASSTGTVTDTQYF. The full variable domain, rest sourced from reference TRBV2 and TRBJ2-3, is EPEVTQTPSHQVTQMGQEVILRCVPISNHLYFYWYRQILGQKVEFLVSFYNNEISEKSEIFDDQFSVERPDGSNFTLKIRSTKLEDSAMYFCASSTGTVTDTQYFGPGTRLTVL.

This clone showed up many times. The chain employs TRBV7-2 and TRBJ2-1; TRBD1 might be the D (5 bases). The length of the CDR3 is 15 residues. V lost 1 base to trimming and J lost 7 bases, with 14 bases between them. Germline CDR1 is SGHTA and CDR2 is FQGNSA. CDR3 sequence: CASSLGRRQGNEQFF. Here the CDR3 DNA reads TGTGCCAGCAGCTTAGGCCGACGTCAGGGAAATGAGCAGTTCTTC.

CDR3 in amino acids: CASGQGRGSSNQPQHF. CDR3 in DNA: TGTGCCAGTGGACAGGGTAGGGGGTCTAGCAATCAGCCCCAGCATTTT. The chain has TRBV19 and TRBJ1-5, with 8 bases fitting TRBD1. The CDR3 has 16 amino acids. V shed 8 bases and J 0 bases; nucleotides not matched to a gene: 9. The V gene's germline CDR1 is LNHDA and CDR2 SQIVND (reference sequence).

The chain recombines TRBV5-6 with TRBJ1-2, with 7 bases lining up with TRBD1. The CDR3 spans 16 residues. Germline V CDR1 and CDR2: SGHDT, YYEEEE. V lost 4 bases to trimming and J lost 2 bases; unmatched junction nucleotides: 11. Here the CDR3 DNA reads TGTGCCAGCAGCCCAGACTCCGGGACAGCGAACTATGGCTACACCTTC. It encodes CASSPDSGTANYGYTF.